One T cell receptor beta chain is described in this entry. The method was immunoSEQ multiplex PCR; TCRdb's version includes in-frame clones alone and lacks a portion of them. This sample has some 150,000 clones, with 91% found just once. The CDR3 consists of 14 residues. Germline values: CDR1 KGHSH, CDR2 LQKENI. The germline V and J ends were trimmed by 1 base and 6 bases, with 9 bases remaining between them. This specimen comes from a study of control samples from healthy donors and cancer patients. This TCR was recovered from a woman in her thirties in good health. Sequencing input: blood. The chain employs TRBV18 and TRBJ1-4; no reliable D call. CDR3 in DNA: TGTGCCAGCTCACCACAGGAATCGGATGAAAAACTGTTTTTT. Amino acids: CASSPQESDEKLFF.